A selection of T cell receptor beta chains follows, all from one sample in a study of shared clonotypes between healthy human individuals. The assay was immunoSEQ multiplex PCR, and TCRdb's table has in-frame clones only and misses some. The table has around 650,000 clones, 95% to 96% seen once; the top ten hold roughly 0.12%. The sequencing input was naive CD8+ T cells sorted from blood. These TCRs come from a woman younger than 45 in good health. Each CDR3 is given with its conserved first and last residue. The D gene is left open where the match is weak. Clone size is given for some rows only: seen once, a few or many times, or a class if the clone is expanded.

clone size | D gene | J gene | V gene | CDR3 protein | CDR3 DNA
. | . | TRBJ2-5 | TRBV27 | CASSGHLQETQYF | TGTGCCAGCAGCGGACACCTCCAAGAGACCCAGTACTTC
. | TRBD1 | TRBJ2-1 | TRBV27 | CASSLGDRYNEQFF | TGTGCCAGCAGTTTAGGGGACAGGTACAATGAGCAGTTCTTC
. | TRBD2 | TRBJ2-1 | TRBV19 | CASSIELAGAYNEQFF | TGTGCCAGTAGTATAGAACTAGCGGGAGCGTACAATGAGCAGTTCTTC
. | . | TRBJ2-7 | TRBV7-8 | CASSLGTFTYEQYF | TGTGCCAGCAGCTTAGGGACTTTCACCTACGAGCAGTACTTC
. | . | TRBJ1-5 | TRBV28 | CATFDSGRNQPQHF | TGTGCCACCTTCGACTCGGGACGAAATCAGCCCCAGCATTTT
. | . | TRBJ2-1 | TRBV9 | CASSLTRSTDEQFF | TGTGCCAGCAGCCTCACCCGTTCAACCGATGAGCAGTTCTTC
. | . | TRBJ2-4 | TRBV28 | CASSLVGSRNIQYF | TGTGCCAGCAGCCTCGTGGGGAGTAGAAACATTCAGTACTTC
. | . | TRBJ1-1 | TRBV11-2 | CASSPAKGVTEAFF | TGTGCCAGCAGCCCCGCTAAGGGGGTCACTGAAGCTTTCTTT
. | . | TRBJ2-4 | TRBV5-6 | CASSPGGIIQYF | TGTGCCAGCAGCCCCGGGGGAATCATTCAGTACTTC
. | . | TRBJ1-5 | TRBV6-5 | CASRTQENQPQHF | TGTGCCAGCAGAACACAGGAAAATCAGCCCCAGCATTTT
. | . | TRBJ2-7 | TRBV19 | CASRGELDYEQYF | TGTGCCAGTAGGGGGGAACTTGACTACGAGCAGTACTTC
. | . | TRBJ2-1 | TRBV6-5 | CASTWGDPLNEQFF | TGTGCCAGCACCTGGGGGGACCCCCTAAATGAGCAGTTCTTC
. | . | TRBJ2-3 | TRBV5-6 | CASSFYEDLTDTQYF | TGTGCCAGCAGCTTTTATGAGGACTTGACAGATACGCAGTATTTT
. | . | TRBJ2-5 | TRBV6-1 | CASSEKIAGLETQYF | TGTGCCAGCAGTGAAAAAATAGCAGGGTTGGAGACCCAGTACTTC
. | . | TRBJ1-1 | TRBV11-2 | CASSPSGGHTEAFF | TGTGCCAGCAGCCCTAGCGGCGGCCACACTGAAGCTTTCTTT
. | . | TRBJ1-1 | TRBV15 | CATSRELWSEAFF | TGTGCCACCAGCAGAGAACTTTGGAGTGAAGCTTTCTTT
. | TRBD2 | TRBJ2-1 | TRBV6-6 | CASSLGGSNEQFF | TGTGCCAGCAGTTTGGGAGGGAGCAATGAGCAGTTCTTC
. | . | TRBJ1-5 | TRBV28 | CASSLRGIGGQPQHF | TGTGCCAGCTCGCTCCGGGGTATAGGGGGGCAGCCCCAGCATTTT
. | . | TRBJ2-7 | TRBV2 | CASGETGPYEQYF | TGTGCCAGCGGGGAGACAGGTCCCTACGAGCAGTACTTC
. | TRBD2 | TRBJ2-7 | TRBV27 | CASSWTSVYEQYF | TGTGCCAGCAGTTGGACTAGCGTCTACGAGCAGTACTTC
. | . | TRBJ1-2 | TRBV6-4 | CASNNPGDGYGYTF | TGTGCCAGCAACAATCCGGGGGACGGCTATGGCTACACCTTC
. | . | TRBJ1-1 | TRBV7-9 | CASTPEGTTEAFF | TGTGCCAGCACCCCAGAGGGGACGACTGAAGCTTTCTTT
. | TRBD2 | TRBJ2-3 | TRBV9 | CASSVKAGTPSTDTQYF | TGTGCCAGCAGCGTTAAAGCGGGAACCCCCAGCACAGATACGCAGTATTTT
. | TRBD1 | TRBJ2-1 | TRBV28 | CASSFGTGRGNEQFF | TGTGCCAGCAGTTTCGGGACAGGGCGAGGCAATGAGCAGTTCTTC
. | TRBD2 | TRBJ2-4 | TRBV11-2 | CASSLAPAGVSSDIQYF | TGTGCCAGCAGCTTAGCTCCAGCGGGAGTCTCGTCGGACATTCAGTACTTC
. | TRBD2 | TRBJ2-1 | TRBV7-9 | CASSSRLAGDYNEQFF | TGTGCCAGCAGCTCGCGACTAGCGGGAGACTACAATGAGCAGTTCTTC
. | . | TRBJ2-3 | TRBV10-2 | CASSDLGASTDTQYF | TGCGCCAGCAGTGACTTGGGGGCTAGCACAGATACGCAGTATTTT
. | . | TRBJ2-7 | TRBV5-6 | CASRSLGGSDEQYF | TGTGCCAGCCGCTCTCTAGGGGGTAGTGACGAGCAGTACTTC
. | . | TRBJ2-7 | TRBV6-1 | CASSELTYEQYF | TGTGCCAGCAGTGAGTTGACCTACGAGCAGTACTTC
. | . | TRBJ2-1 | TRBV7-9 | CASSPAGAAYNEQFF | TGTGCCAGCAGCCCCGCCGGCGCGGCCTACAATGAGCAGTTCTTC
. | . | TRBJ2-2 | TRBV9 | CASSVWEKPMNTGELFF | TGTGCCAGCAGCGTATGGGAAAAACCGATGAACACCGGGGAGCTGTTTTTT
. | . | TRBJ2-7 | TRBV28 | CASSPRRRHEQYF | TGTGCCAGCAGTCCCCGACGGAGACACGAGCAGTACTTC
. | . | TRBJ2-1 | TRBV11-2 | CASSLAANEQFF | TGTGCCAGCAGCTTAGCCGCCAATGAGCAGTTCTTC
. | TRBD2 | TRBJ2-3 | TRBV10-3 | CAISEASSGSSDTQYF | TGTGCCATCAGTGAGGCCTCTAGCGGGAGCTCAGATACGCAGTATTTT
. | TRBD2 | TRBJ2-1 | TRBV9 | CASASGSGDYNEQFF | TGTGCCAGCGCCTCGGGGAGCGGGGATTACAATGAGCAGTTCTTC
. | . | TRBJ1-1 | TRBV28 | CASADGRYAEAFF | TGTGCCAGCGCCGACGGGAGGTACGCTGAAGCTTTCTTT
. | . | TRBJ2-2 | TRBV7-9 | CASSRGQLANTGELFF | TGTGCCAGCAGCCGCGGACAGCTCGCGAACACCGGGGAGCTGTTTTTT
few | TRBD1 | TRBJ2-7 | TRBV5-4 | CASSLARDRAHEQYF | TGTGCCAGCAGCTTGGCCAGGGACAGGGCCCACGAGCAGTACTTC
. | TRBD1 | TRBJ2-3 | TRBV19 | CASSMQGASTDTQYF | TGTGCCAGTAGTATGCAGGGGGCAAGCACAGATACGCAGTATTTT
. | . | TRBJ2-3 | TRBV29-1 | CSVALQGLADTQYF | TGCAGCGTTGCACTGCAGGGTTTGGCAGATACGCAGTATTTT
. | . | TRBJ2-5 | TRBV7-8 | CASSQGVSGETQYF | TGTGCCAGCAGCCAAGGGGTCTCTGGAGAGACCCAGTACTTC
. | . | TRBJ2-7 | TRBV28 | CASRTGRTTYEQYF | TGTGCCAGCAGAACCGGCCGCACAACCTACGAGCAGTACTTC
. | . | TRBJ2-7 | TRBV28 | CASSQVGGNYEQYF | TGTGCCAGCAGCCAGGTAGGGGGAAACTACGAGCAGTACTTC
. | TRBD1 | TRBJ1-4 | TRBV5-6 | CASSWDRAPEGQLFF | TGTGCCAGCAGCTGGGACAGGGCACCGGAAGGTCAACTGTTTTTT
few | . | TRBJ1-3 | TRBV7-9 | CASSPDGNTIYF | TGTGCCAGCAGCCCTGATGGAAACACCATATATTTT
. | TRBD1 | TRBJ2-2 | TRBV27 | CASSSSTGGAGNTGELFF | TGTGCCAGCAGTTCCTCGACAGGGGGCGCGGGCAACACCGGGGAGCTGTTTTTT
. | . | TRBJ2-3 | TRBV5-6 | CASSAHFRADTQYF | TGTGCCAGCAGCGCCCATTTTAGGGCAGATACGCAGTATTTT
. | TRBD2 | TRBJ2-5 | TRBV6-6 | CASSPRSSGQETQYF | TGTGCCAGCAGCCCTCGGTCTAGCGGCCAAGAGACCCAGTACTTC
. | TRBD1 | TRBJ1-4 | TRBV5-5 | CASSPRDSSNEKLFF | TGTGCCAGCAGCCCACGGGACAGTTCTAATGAAAAACTGTTTTTT
once | . | TRBJ2-3 | TRBV6-6 | CASQGLGTDTQYF | TGTGCCAGCCAGGGGCTAGGCACAGATACGCAGTATTTT